Sequencing of this TCR beta chain was carried out in a study of identical twins (dated by TCRdb to the mid-2010s). Some background on the complete study: The study deep-sequenced TCR alpha and beta repertoires from monozygotic twins, unrelated adults of various ages and cord blood to test whether fetal clonotypes persist. Replicate twin experiments were performed at different times using different library preparation protocols to rule out contamination.

From a lookup of the germline V gene, CDR1 and CDR2 are MNHEY and SVGAGI. Including cysteine and phenylalanine, the CDR3 has 17 amino acids. Left in the record is the CDR3 DNA by itself, 51 bases read in frame from the first base. V gives up 0 bases and J gives up 1 base, and the segment between their germline ends measures 15 bases. To prepare the library, 5' RACE was applied. Instrument used: Illumina HiSeq 2000. A universal primer binding site was introduced by template switching, and a unique molecular identifier was present in the final cDNA, enabling accurate counting of TCR cDNA molecules. Specific primers in the conserved constant-segment region were used to synthesize first-strand cDNA for TCR alpha and beta chains. Each cDNA library was double barcoded, with a SMART-Mk sample barcode plus Illumina barcodes, to control for contamination. TruSeq adapter sequences, together with Illumina sample barcodes, were added in two successive PCR steps. The TCR alpha and beta cDNA libraries were sequenced on the Illumina HiSeq platform using custom primers. In the original analysis: Unique molecular identifiers were extracted from raw reads with MiGEC, and CDR3 positions were determined with MiXCR. Recombination models were inferred per individual with the repgenHMM and IGoR tools using an EM algorithm. Shared clonotype analysis was performed with the tcR package in R, normalizing sharing by the product of cloneset sizes. To study raw recombination free of thymic and clonal selection effects, out-of-frame nonproductive sequences were analyzed. TCRdb reprocessed the public reads (quality trimming at Q25 with fastp, clone calling with MiXCR) and kept in-frame beta chains. Duplicate CDR3 protein sequences are folded into a single record with the most common DNA and genes. The V and J calls were determined by TCRdb, not by the authors. The sample includes fewer than 250,000 distinct CDR3 sequences, with 15% to 20% observed a single time. 40% to 45% of the sample rests with the top ten.

Every donor in the study was a healthy Caucasian. The twin cohort comprised three pairs of female monozygotic twins, all aged about 18 to 29 years. Positive isolation kits from Invitrogen were used to isolate the CD4+ and CD8+ T cell populations. On this clonotype itself: No antigen is known for it. No much larger clone is present one base from it, and per-base qualities are unavailable.

Overall results and qualifications from the work: Because the same donors could not be followed over many years, the conclusions depended on cross-sectional statistical analysis. Abundant cord blood beta clonotypes had fewer insertions, young adult naive repertoires showed a similar but weaker trend, and memory repertoires showed no such trend. A weaker excess of twin sharing was found in beta out-of-frame sequences because the signal-to-noise ratio was lowered by fewer shared sequences. Recombination models systematically underestimated out-of-frame TCR alpha sharing in monozygotic twins but agreed with sharing between unrelated individuals. Zero-insertion analyses could be partly confounded by invariant T cells such as MAIT and iNKT, although diverse VJ usage argued against such confounding for most clonotypes. Compared with coincidental sharing between unrelated individuals, out-of-frame TCR alpha sequences shared between twins had an excess of sequences with low generation probability.

The sample also formed part of further work on T cells expressing NK-cell markers. The second investigation adds: About eight donors provided sorted CD3+CD56+NKG2C+, CD3+CD56+NKG2C- and CD3+CD56-NKG2C+ T-cell subsets, whose TCR beta-chain repertoires were profiled. Among the eight sequenced donors, only one was HCMV-seronegative, while the other seven were HCMV-seropositive. In several experiments an anti-gammadeltaTCR antibody was added to restrict sorting to alphabetaTCR-expressing T cells. For 5 or 6 donors, the dominant CD3+CD56+NKG2C+ clonotypes were among the top 10 CD8+ clonotypes and accounted for about 1.0-7.0% of CD8+ T cells. Those dominant clonotypes were again the most abundant among CD3+CD56-NKG2C+ cells in a few donors, at roughly 25-65%. It remained unclear whether the expanded NKG2C-expressing T cell clones were specific for HCMV antigens. The eight sequenced donors were randomly selected healthy volunteers, three men and five women. HCMV-specific IgG was detected in serum with a commercial ELISA kit to determine HCMV serostatus. Reads were demultiplexed and grouped by UMI with MIGEC, and clonotypes were assembled and quantified with MiTCR. To exclude erroneous sequences, any TCR cDNA sequence not supported by at least two reads was discarded. Downstream repertoire analysis used the tcR package, and clonotypes were matched across fractions by CDR3 nucleotide sequence plus V segment. VDJmatch was used to annotate antigen specificity against VDJdb, with one amino acid substitution in CDR3 allowed.

The sequenced sample was CD8+ T cells sorted from blood. The sequence came from a woman between 18 and 30 years old in good health. The sequence joins TRBV6-5 to TRBJ2-5, with the D gene call left open. This receptor has the CDR3 CASSYSNFGSAQETQYF. The base sequence is TGTGCCAGCAGTTACTCGAATTTTGGCTCGGCCCAAGAGACCCAGTACTTC.